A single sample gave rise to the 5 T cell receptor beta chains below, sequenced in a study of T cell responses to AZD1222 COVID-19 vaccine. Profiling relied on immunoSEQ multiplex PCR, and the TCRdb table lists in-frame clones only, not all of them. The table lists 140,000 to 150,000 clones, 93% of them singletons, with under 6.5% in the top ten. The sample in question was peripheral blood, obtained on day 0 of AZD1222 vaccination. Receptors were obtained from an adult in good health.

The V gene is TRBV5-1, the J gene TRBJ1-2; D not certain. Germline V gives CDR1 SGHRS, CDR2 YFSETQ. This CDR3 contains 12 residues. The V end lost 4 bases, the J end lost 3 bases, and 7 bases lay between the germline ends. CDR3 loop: CASSPDYYGYTF. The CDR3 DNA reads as TGCGCCAGCAGCCCTGACTACTATGGCTACACCTTC.

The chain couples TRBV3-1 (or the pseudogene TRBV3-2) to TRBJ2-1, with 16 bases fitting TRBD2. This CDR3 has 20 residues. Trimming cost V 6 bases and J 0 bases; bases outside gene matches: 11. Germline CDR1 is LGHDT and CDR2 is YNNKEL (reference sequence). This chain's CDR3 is CASRQTGTSGRVSSYNEQFF. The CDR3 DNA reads TGTGCCAGCAGACAAACCGGGACTAGCGGGAGGGTAAGCTCCTACAATGAGCAGTTCTTC.

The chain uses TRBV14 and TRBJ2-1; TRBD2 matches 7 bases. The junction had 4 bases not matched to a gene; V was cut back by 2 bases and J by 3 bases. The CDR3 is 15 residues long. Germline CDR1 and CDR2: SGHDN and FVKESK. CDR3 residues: CASSQWLADYNEQFF. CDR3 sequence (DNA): TGTGCCAGCAGCCAATGGCTAGCGGACTACAATGAGCAGTTCTTC.

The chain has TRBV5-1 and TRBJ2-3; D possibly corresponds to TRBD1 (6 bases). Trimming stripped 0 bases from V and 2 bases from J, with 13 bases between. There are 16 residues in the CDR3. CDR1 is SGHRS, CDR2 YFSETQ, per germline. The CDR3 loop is CASSLVGQSYTDTQYF. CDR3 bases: TGCGCCAGCAGCTTGGTAGGACAGAGTTACACAGATACGCAGTATTTT. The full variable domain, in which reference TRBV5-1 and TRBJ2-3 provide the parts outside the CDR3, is KAGVTQTPRYLIKTRGQQVTLSCSPISGHRSVSWYQQTPGQGLQFLFEYFSETQRNKGNFPGRFSGRQFSNSRSEMNVSTLELGDSALYLCASSLVGQSYTDTQYFGPGTRLTVL.

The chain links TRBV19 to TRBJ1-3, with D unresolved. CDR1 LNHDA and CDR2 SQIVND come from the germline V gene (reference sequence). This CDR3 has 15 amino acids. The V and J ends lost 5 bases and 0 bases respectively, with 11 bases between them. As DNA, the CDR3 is TGTGCCAGTAGTCCTAACAGAGACTCTGGAAACACCATATATTTT. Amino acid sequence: CASSPNRDSGNTIYF.